Listed below are T cell receptor beta chains from one sample, sequenced in a study of T cells in Graves' hyperthyroidism and ophthalmopathy. MiXCR, run by TCRdb on the multiplex PCR reads, gives a single entry per CDR3 protein. The repertoire holds hundreds of thousands of distinct CDR3 sequences, with about 15% as singletons. Sample: blood. The receptors were sampled from a woman aged 25-40 years with Graves' hyperthyroidism. Each CDR3 is given with its conserved first and last residue. The D gene is left open where the match is weak. Size tells how often a clone was seen (once, few, many) or the class of an expanded clone, and some rows leave it out.

many,TRBJ2-3,TRBD2,TRBV27,CASSQRTSGTQYF,TGTGCCAGCAGTCAAAGGACTAGCGGGACGCAGTATTTT
many,TRBJ1-2,TRBD1,TRBV28,CASSHPWTGDGYTF,TGTGCCAGCAGTCACCCCTGGACAGGGGACGGCTACACCTTC
.,TRBJ2-1,TRBD2,TRBV7-7,CASSFQAGDYNEQFF,TGTGCCAGCAGCTTCCAAGCGGGAGACTACAATGAGCAGTTCTTC
few,TRBJ2-1,TRBD2,TRBV30,CACKLLRGVAGTKYNEQFF,TGTGCCTGTAAGCTCCTCCGGGGGGTAGCGGGAACGAAGTACAATGAGCAGTTCTTC
.,TRBJ1-5,.,TRBV15,CATSRGSNQPQHF,TGTGCCACCAGCAGAGGTAGCAATCAGCCCCAGCATTTT
few,TRBJ2-3,TRBD2,TRBV10-1,CASSESPSGSSTDTQYF,TGCGCCAGCAGTGAGTCCCCTAGCGGGTCTAGCACAGATACGCAGTATTTT
.,TRBJ2-7,TRBD1,TRBV6-2/TRBV6-3,CASSPTSGTAYEQYF,TGTGCCAGCAGTCCAACCTCCGGGACAGCCTACGAGCAGTACTTC
.,TRBJ2-7,TRBD1,TRBV20-1,CSAYRPGTGGYEQYF,TGCAGTGCTTACAGACCCGGGACAGGGGGGTACGAGCAGTACTTC
many,TRBJ2-1,TRBD2,TRBV7-2,CASSFSISGSKDEQFF,TGTGCCAGCAGCTTTAGTATTAGCGGGAGTAAGGATGAGCAGTTCTTC
many,TRBJ2-3,.,TRBV7-8,CASSLVVGNTDTQYF,TGTGCCAGCAGCTTAGTAGTCGGGAACACAGATACGCAGTATTTT
.,TRBJ2-2,.,TRBV24-1,CATSDISSTGELFF,TGTGCCACCAGTGATATATCCAGCACCGGGGAGCTGTTTTTT
many,TRBJ2-5,TRBD1,TRBV6-1,CATGTGGETQYF,TGTGCCACTGGCACAGGGGGGGAGACCCAGTACTTC
few,TRBJ2-1,.,TRBV20-1,CSARGGLAGGPSSYNEQFF,TGCAGTGCTAGAGGAGGCCTAGCTGGCGGACCTAGCTCCTACAATGAGCAGTTCTTC
.,TRBJ1-5,.,TRBV12-3/TRBV12-4,CASSFRKSSNQPQHF,TGTGCCAGCAGTTTCAGGAAGTCGAGCAATCAGCCCCAGCATTTT
many,TRBJ2-2,.,TRBV3-1,CASNLLGNTGELFF,TGTGCCAGCAACCTCTTAGGGAACACCGGGGAGCTGTTTTTT
few,TRBJ2-7,TRBD2,TRBV12-3/TRBV12-4,CASSLGTSGSPYEQYF,TGTGCCAGCAGTTTAGGGACTAGCGGGTCCCCCTACGAGCAGTACTTC
many,TRBJ2-7,TRBD2,TRBV10-2,CASSESTSGTEQYF,TGCGCCAGCAGTGAGTCGACTAGCGGGACCGAGCAGTACTTC
many,TRBJ1-1,.,TRBV12-3/TRBV12-4,CASSLAPNIAEAFF,TGTGCCAGCAGTTTAGCACCGAACATCGCTGAAGCTTTCTTT
few,TRBJ2-3,.,TRBV7-3,CASSATGTDTQYF,TGTGCCAGCAGCGCAACAGGAACAGATACGCAGTATTTT
many,TRBJ2-5,TRBD2,TRBV20-1,CSAREGTNQETQYF,TGCAGTGCTAGGGAGGGGACTAACCAAGAGACCCAGTACTTC
many,TRBJ2-7,.,TRBV15,CATSRDRGPYEQYF,TGTGCCACCAGCAGAGACAGGGGACCCTACGAGCAGTACTTC
.,TRBJ2-2,TRBD2,TRBV3-1,CASSFRTSGTGELFF,TGTGCCAGCAGCTTTCGGACTAGCGGTACCGGGGAGCTGTTTTTT
many,TRBJ2-1,.,TRBV7-3,CASSFGATEQFF,TGTGCCAGCAGCTTCGGGGCGACTGAGCAGTTCTTC
few,TRBJ2-2,.,TRBV29-1,CSVGVYTGELFF,TGCAGCGTTGGGGTCTACACCGGGGAGCTGTTTTTT
few,TRBJ1-2,.,TRBV28,CASSLYPPEYTF,TGTGCCAGCAGTTTATATCCGCCTGAGTACACCTTC
many,TRBJ2-7,TRBD2,TRBV7-9,CASSYEGLAGVEQYF,TGTGCCAGCAGCTACGAGGGACTAGCGGGAGTCGAGCAGTACTTC
.,TRBJ1-2,.,TRBV6-2/TRBV6-3,CASSDSGKGYTF,TGTGCCAGCAGTGACTCAGGGAAAGGCTACACCTTC
many,TRBJ2-5,.,TRBV24-1,CATSDLQGFQETQYF,TGTGCCACCAGTGATTTACAGGGTTTCCAAGAGACCCAGTACTTC
.,TRBJ1-5,TRBD1,TRBV30,CAWSVYGGQGVRANQPQHF,TGTGCCTGGAGTGTATACGGGGGACAGGGAGTAAGGGCCAATCAGCCCCAGCATTTT
many,TRBJ1-1,.,TRBV3-1,CASSRDSSTEAFF,TGTGCCAGCAGCCGGGACTCCTCAACTGAAGCTTTCTTT
.,TRBJ1-3,.,TRBV28,CATKTDRNTIYF,TGTGCCACCAAGACAGACCGAAACACCATATATTTT
many,TRBJ2-1,TRBD2,TRBV20-1,CSATGLAGFDEQFF,TGCAGTGCTACGGGACTAGCGGGGTTCGATGAGCAGTTCTTC
many,TRBJ1-1,.,TRBV6-4,CASSRASNTEAFF,TGTGCCAGCAGTCGAGCGAGTAACACTGAAGCTTTCTTT
many,TRBJ1-1,TRBD1,TRBV28,CASSLPPTGGTEAFF,TGTGCCAGCAGTTTACCCCCGACAGGGGGCACTGAAGCTTTCTTT
many,TRBJ2-3,TRBD2,TRBV6-2/TRBV6-3,CASSYSTSGGTDTQYF,TGTGCCAGCAGTTACTCCACTAGCGGCGGCACAGATACGCAGTATTTT
many,TRBJ2-7,.,TRBV3-1,CASSLGPSGRDEQYF,TGTGCCAGCAGCCTTGGACCGTCGGGACGCGACGAGCAGTACTTC
.,TRBJ2-5,.,TRBV5-1,CASTTRSDGETQYF,TGCGCCAGCACAACTAGGTCTGACGGGGAGACCCAGTACTTC
many,TRBJ2-3,.,TRBV18,CASSPWFGPDTQYF,TGTGCCAGCTCACCTTGGTTCGGGCCAGATACGCAGTATTTT
.,TRBJ2-1,TRBD1,TRBV5-1,CASSLGDSPIF,TGCGCCAGCAGCTTGGGGGACAGCCCTATCTTC
few,TRBJ2-3,.,TRBV24-1,CATSDFGWQPSTDTQYF,TGTGCCACCAGTGATTTCGGGTGGCAGCCTAGCACAGATACGCAGTATTTT
many,TRBJ2-7,.,TRBV7-2,CASSLAYGSYEQYF,TGTGCCAGCAGCTTAGCCTACGGATCCTACGAGCAGTACTTC
.,TRBJ2-3,.,TRBV19,CASRGGYTQYF,TGTGCCAGTAGAGGCGGGTATACGCAGTATTTT
many,TRBJ1-1,.,TRBV29-1,CSVEPQGWDTEAFF,TGCAGCGTTGAACCACAGGGTTGGGACACTGAAGCTTTCTTT
.,TRBJ2-1,TRBD2,TRBV12-3/TRBV12-4,CASMEAGGDEQFF,TGTGCCAGCATGGAAGCGGGAGGAGATGAGCAGTTCTTC
many,TRBJ1-5,.,TRBV6-1,CASSYIPPGSELGQPQHF,TGTGCCAGCAGTTATATACCGCCGGGGAGTGAGTTGGGCCAGCCCCAGCATTTT
many,TRBJ2-3,.,TRBV5-1,CASSLVGGGTDTQYF,TGCGCCAGCAGCTTGGTCGGGGGTGGCACAGATACGCAGTATTTT
few,TRBJ2-1,.,TRBV5-1,CASSLPAGNYSEQFF,TGCGCCAGCAGCTTGCCGGCGGGGAACTACAGTGAGCAGTTCTTC
.,TRBJ2-2,.,TRBV27,CASSFSQVGELFF,TGTGCCAGCAGCTTTTCCCAGGTGGGGGAGCTGTTTTTT
many,TRBJ2-3,TRBD1,TRBV28,CATHYRGPDTQYF,TGTGCCACCCACTACAGGGGGCCAGATACGCAGTATTTT
many,TRBJ1-5,TRBD1,TRBV30,CAWSPGGLQPQHF,TGTGCCTGGAGCCCAGGGGGCTTGCAGCCCCAGCATTTT
many,TRBJ2-3,.,TRBV28,CASSSLPERDGTDTQYF,TGTGCCAGCAGTTCCCTCCCCGAGAGGGATGGCACAGATACGCAGTATTTT
.,TRBJ2-2,TRBD1,TRBV7-3,CASTLGGTGTGELFF,TGTGCCAGCACGCTCGGCGGGACAGGAACCGGGGAGCTGTTTTTT
.,TRBJ2-6,.,TRBV19,CASSYRSEAYGANVLTF,TGTGCCAGTAGTTACCGCTCCGAGGCCTATGGGGCCAACGTCCTGACTTTC
many,TRBJ2-1,TRBD1,TRBV18,CASSPRWGDRGQHEQFF,TGTGCCAGCTCACCACGATGGGGGGACAGGGGTCAGCATGAGCAGTTCTTC
many,TRBJ2-5,.,TRBV18,CASSPPQETQYF,TGTGCCAGCTCACCACCTCAAGAGACCCAGTACTTC